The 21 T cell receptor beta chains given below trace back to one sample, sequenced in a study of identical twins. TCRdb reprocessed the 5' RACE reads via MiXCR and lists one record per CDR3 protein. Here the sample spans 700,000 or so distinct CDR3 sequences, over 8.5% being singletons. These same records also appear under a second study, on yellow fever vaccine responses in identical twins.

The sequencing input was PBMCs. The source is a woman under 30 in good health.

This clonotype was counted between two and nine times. As DNA, the CDR3 is TGTGCCAGCAGCTCACGGGGCGCGGTCACCGGGGAGCTGTTTTTT. Protein: CASSSRGAVTGELFF. The V gene is TRBV12-3 or TRBV12-4, the J gene TRBJ2-2; D possibly matches TRBD1 or TRBD2 (5 bases each). V was clipped by 6 bases and J by 4 bases, with 15 bases between them. This CDR3 region has 15 residues.

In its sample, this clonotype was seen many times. The CDR3 spells CASSQVLRLGNEQFF. The CDR3 coding sequence is TGCGCCAGCAGCCAAGTGCTCAGGCTGGGCAATGAGCAGTTCTTC. V gene TRBV4-3 combines with J gene TRBJ2-1, with D uncertain. The CDR3 covers 15 residues. The V gene lost 1 base and the J gene lost 6 bases, with 13 bases spanning the gap. CDR1 and CDR2 from the germline V gene are LGHNA and YSLEER.

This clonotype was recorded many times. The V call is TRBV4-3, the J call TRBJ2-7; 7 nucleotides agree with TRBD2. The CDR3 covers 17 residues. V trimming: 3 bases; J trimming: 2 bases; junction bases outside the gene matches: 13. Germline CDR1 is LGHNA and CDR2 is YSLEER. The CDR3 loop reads CASSQNDGGRGPYEQYF. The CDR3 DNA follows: TGCGCCAGCAGCCAGAACGATGGGGGGAGGGGTCCCTACGAGCAGTACTTC.

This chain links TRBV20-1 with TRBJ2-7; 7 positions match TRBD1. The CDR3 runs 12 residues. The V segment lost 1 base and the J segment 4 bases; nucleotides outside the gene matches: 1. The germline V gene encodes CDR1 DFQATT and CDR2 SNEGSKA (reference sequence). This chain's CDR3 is CSARVTGYEQYF. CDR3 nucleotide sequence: TGCAGTGCTAGAGTGACAGGGTACGAGCAGTACTTC.

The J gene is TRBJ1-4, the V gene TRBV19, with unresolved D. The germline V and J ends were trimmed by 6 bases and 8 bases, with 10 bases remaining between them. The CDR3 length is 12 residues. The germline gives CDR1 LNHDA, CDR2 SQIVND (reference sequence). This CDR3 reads CASRLAGEKLFF. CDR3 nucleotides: TGTGCCAGTAGACTAGCAGGCGAAAAACTGTTTTTT. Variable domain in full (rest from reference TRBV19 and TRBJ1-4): DGGITQSPKYLFRKEGQNVTLSCEQNLNHDAMYWYRQDPGQGLRLIYYSQIVNDFQKGDIAEGYSVSREKKESFPLTVTSAQKNPTAFYLCASRLAGEKLFFGSGTQLSVL.

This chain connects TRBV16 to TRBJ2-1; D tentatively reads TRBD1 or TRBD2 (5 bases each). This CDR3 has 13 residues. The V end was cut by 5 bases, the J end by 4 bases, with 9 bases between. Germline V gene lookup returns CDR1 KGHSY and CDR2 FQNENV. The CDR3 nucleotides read TGTGCCAGCAGCATGGGACGGTACAATGAGCAGTTCTTC. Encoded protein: CASSMGRYNEQFF.

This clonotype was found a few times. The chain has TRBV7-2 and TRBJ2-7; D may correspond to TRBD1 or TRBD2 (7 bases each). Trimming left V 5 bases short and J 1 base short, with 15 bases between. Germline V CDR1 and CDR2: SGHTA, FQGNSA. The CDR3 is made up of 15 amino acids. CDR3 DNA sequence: TGTGCCAGCAGCCCGCAGGGGGGGGATTCCTACGAGCAGTACTTC. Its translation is CASSPQGGDSYEQYF. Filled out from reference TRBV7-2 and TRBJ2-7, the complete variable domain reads GAGVSQSPSNKVTEKGKDVELRCDPISGHTALYWYRQSLGQGLEFLIYFQGNSAPDKSGLPSDRFSAERTGGSVSTLTIQRTQQEDSAVYLCASSPQGGDSYEQYFGPGTRLTVT.

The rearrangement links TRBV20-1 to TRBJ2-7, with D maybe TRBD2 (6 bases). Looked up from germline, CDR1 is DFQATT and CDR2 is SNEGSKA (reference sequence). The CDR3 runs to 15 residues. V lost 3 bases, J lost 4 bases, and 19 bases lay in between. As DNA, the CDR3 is TGCAGTGCTAGGCCGCTACTAGCTCAAAAGTACGAGCAGTACTTC. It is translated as CSARPLLAQKYEQYF.

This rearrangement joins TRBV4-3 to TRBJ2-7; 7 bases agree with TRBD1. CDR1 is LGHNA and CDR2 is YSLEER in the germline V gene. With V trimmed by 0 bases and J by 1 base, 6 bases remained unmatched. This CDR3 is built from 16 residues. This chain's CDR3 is CASSQDVGQASYEQYF. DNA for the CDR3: TGCGCCAGCAGCCAAGATGTAGGACAGGCGTCCTACGAGCAGTACTTC.

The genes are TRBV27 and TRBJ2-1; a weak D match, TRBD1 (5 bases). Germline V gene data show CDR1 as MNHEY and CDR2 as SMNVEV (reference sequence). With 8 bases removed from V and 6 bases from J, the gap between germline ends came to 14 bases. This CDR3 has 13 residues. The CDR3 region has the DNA TGTGCCAGCGGATCCCAGGGATCCAATGAGCAGTTCTTC. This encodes CASGSQGSNEQFF.

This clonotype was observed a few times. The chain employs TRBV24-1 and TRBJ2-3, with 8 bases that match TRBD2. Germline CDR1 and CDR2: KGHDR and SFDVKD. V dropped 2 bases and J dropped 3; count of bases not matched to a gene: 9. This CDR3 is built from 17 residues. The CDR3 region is CATSDSTSGPDTDTQYF. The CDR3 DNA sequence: TGTGCCACCAGTGATTCAACTAGCGGACCCGATACAGATACGCAGTATTTT.

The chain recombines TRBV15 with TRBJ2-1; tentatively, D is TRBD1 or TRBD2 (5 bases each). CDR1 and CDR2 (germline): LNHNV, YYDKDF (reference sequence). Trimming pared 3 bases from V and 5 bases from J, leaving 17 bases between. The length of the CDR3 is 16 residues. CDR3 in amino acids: CATSREPGTLNNEQFF. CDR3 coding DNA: TGTGCCACCAGCAGGGAGCCCGGGACCCTTAACAATGAGCAGTTCTTC.

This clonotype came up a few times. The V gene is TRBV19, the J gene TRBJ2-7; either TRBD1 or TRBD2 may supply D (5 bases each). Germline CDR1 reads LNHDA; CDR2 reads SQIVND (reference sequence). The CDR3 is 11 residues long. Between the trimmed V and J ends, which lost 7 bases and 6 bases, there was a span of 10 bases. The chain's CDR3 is CASTRGSEQYF. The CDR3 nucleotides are TGTGCCAGTACCCGGGGCTCCGAGCAGTACTTC.

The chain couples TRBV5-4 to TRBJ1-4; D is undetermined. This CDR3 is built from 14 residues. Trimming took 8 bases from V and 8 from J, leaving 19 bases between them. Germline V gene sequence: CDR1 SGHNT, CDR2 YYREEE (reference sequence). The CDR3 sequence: CARSTRTGGEKLFF. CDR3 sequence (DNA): TGTGCCAGGAGCACTAGGACTGGTGGCGAAAAACTGTTTTTT.

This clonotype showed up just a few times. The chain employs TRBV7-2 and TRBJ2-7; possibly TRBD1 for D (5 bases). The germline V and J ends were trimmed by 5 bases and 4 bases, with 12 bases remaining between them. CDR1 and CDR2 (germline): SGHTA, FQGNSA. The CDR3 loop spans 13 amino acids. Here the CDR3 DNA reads TGTGCCAGCAGCCCCGGGCCAGGGTACGAGCAGTACTTC. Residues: CASSPGPGYEQYF. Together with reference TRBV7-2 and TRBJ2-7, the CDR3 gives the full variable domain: GAGVSQSPSNKVTEKGKDVELRCDPISGHTALYWYRQSLGQGLEFLIYFQGNSAPDKSGLPSDRFSAERTGGSVSTLTIQRTQQEDSAVYLCASSPGPGYEQYFGPGTRLTVT.

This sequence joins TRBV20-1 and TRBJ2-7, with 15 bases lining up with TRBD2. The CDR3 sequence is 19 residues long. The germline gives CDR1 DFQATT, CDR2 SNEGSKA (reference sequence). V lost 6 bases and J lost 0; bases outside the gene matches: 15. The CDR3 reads CSAPPAGTSGGYSSYEQYF. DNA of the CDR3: TGCAGTGCCCCCCCGGCCGGGACTAGCGGGGGGTACAGCTCCTACGAGCAGTACTTC.

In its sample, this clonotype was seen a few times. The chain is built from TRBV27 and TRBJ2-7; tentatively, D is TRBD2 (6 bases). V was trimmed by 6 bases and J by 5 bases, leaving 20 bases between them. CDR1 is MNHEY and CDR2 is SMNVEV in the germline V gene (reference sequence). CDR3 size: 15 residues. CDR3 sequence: CASSRPRAREDEQYF. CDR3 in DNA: TGTGCCAGCAGCCGCCCGCGGGCGAGGGAGGACGAGCAGTACTTC.

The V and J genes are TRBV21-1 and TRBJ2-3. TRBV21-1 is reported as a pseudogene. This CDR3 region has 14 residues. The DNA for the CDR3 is TGTGCCAGCAGCTTCCCTAGACGCACAGATACGCAGTATTTT. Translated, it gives CASSFPRRTDTQYF.

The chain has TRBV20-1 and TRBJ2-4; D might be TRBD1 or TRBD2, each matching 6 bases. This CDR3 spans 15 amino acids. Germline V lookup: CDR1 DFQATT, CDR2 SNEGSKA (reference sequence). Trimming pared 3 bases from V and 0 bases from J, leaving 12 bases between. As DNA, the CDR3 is TGCAGTGCTAGGGAGGGGGGCATAGCCAAAAACATTCAGTACTTC. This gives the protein CSAREGGIAKNIQYF.

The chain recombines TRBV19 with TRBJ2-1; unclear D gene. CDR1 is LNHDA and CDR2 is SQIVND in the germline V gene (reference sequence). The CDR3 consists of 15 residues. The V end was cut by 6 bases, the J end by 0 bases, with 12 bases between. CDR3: CASRVSRNSYNEQFF. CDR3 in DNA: TGTGCCAGTAGAGTTAGCCGTAACTCCTACAATGAGCAGTTCTTC.

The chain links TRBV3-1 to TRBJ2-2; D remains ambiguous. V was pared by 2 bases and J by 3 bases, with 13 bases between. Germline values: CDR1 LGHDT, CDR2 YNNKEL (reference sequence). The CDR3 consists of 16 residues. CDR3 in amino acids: CASSQLSMVDTGELFF. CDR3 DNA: TGTGCCAGCAGCCAATTGTCTATGGTTGACACCGGGGAGCTGTTTTTT.